These T cell receptor beta chains were read from a single sample in a study of blood T cell repertoires in COVID-19. The method was immunoSEQ multiplex PCR; TCRdb's version includes in-frame clones alone and lacks a portion of them. This table holds under 200,000 clones, 70% to 90% found once. The specimen was peripheral blood. The source is a man aged 55 to 69 with active or convalescent COVID-19. Both conserved end residues are part of each CDR3.

v_call cdr3_aa
TRBV27 CASSLSISGFEQFF
TRBV5-4 CASSLSGNEQYF
TRBV11-2 CASSLGGNTEAFF
TRBV10-3 CAISGNDRATEAFF
TRBV4-1 CASSHPGQGAYEQYF
TRBV11-2 CASSLGRGIAFF
TRBV16 CASSQSGGTGAYEQYF
TRBV2 CASRSTGGAVYEQFF
TRBV3-1/TRBV3-2 CASSDRDSYEQYF
TRBV5-1 CASRGWDRGREATGYTF
TRBV6-5 CASRRPDREYGYTF
TRBV6-5 CASKVGGATKNIQYF
TRBV3-1/TRBV3-2 CASSQGGRGYGYTF
TRBV9 CASSVPLTGAEVDTQYF
TRBV2 CATRDGGSYGYTF
TRBV27 CASSRPRQGAHDEQFF
TRBV19 CASSIVGGRDGYTF
TRBV2 CASRRAGTGSSYGYTF
TRBV7-2 CASSFMSGDPGYTF
TRBV11-3 CASSLDQGAEQFF
TRBV19 CASSISSTTGGRQPQHF
TRBV30 CAWGTSYRETQYF
TRBV29-1 CSVTGQGNGYTF
TRBV24-1 CATSEGTSGTTDTQYF
TRBV3-1/TRBV3-2 CASSQPGANTEAFF
TRBV7-3 CASSLSGGVSYNEQFF
TRBV3-1/TRBV3-2 CASSQQPGQGISPLHF
TRBV19 CASSVGQYTGELFF
TRBV6-5 CASSYGGIGEQYF
TRBV18 CASTEDRANYGYTF
TRBV6-5 CASRGQPPFYEQYF
TRBV5-4 CASSLGNDWSLSGNTIYF
TRBV6-1 CASSDPTGGGNQPQHF
TRBV30 CAWSAGTANYGYTF
TRBV29-1 CSVPRTGGVGPYGYTF
TRBV6-5 CASILLETQYF
TRBV12-3/TRBV12-4 CASSLRTGNEAFF
TRBV25-1 CASSAGGGPQHF
TRBV2 CASSAGYEQYF
TRBV29-1 CSAQQGPNTGELFF
TRBV2 CASSVQGGTQPQHF
TRBV6-5 CASTQRVPSYEQYF
TRBV7-3 CASSLDYREETQYF
TRBV19 CGKSGGNQPQHF
TRBV5-1 CASSLDPGGYYGYTF
TRBV27 CASSFLAGQMGYTF
TRBV15 CATSRDPAGSGELFF
TRBV6-5 CASMERGAITDTQYF
TRBV18 CASSPGRTGNQPQHF
TRBV19 CASSTTGILTGELFF
TRBV4-1 CASSLLPGQGYEQYF
TRBV7-9 CASSSGKTYEQYF
TRBV21-1 CASARRYRDRTFYEQYF
TRBV7-3 CASSLKTPPGAGELFF
TRBV10-3 CAISEPGGVRETQYF
TRBV30 CAWSVQVSTDTQYF
TRBV9 CASSAGGQLMRGYTF
TRBV5-1 CASIGSGGLGDEQFF
TRBV6-5 CASRSDRGGRYEQYF